One sample yielded the 27 T cell receptor beta chains listed below, sequenced in a study of blood T cells in healthy people across ages. Alongside a J-beta primer mix, a sample-barcoded 5' primer served in a second PCR lasting roughly 6 to 12 cycles. TCRdb re-derived calls from the 5' RACE reads in MiXCR, one entry per CDR3 protein. The sample holds about 760,000 distinct CDR3 sequences, more than 50% seen once. Sequencing used blood. These receptors originate from a man in his forties in good health.

Comment on this clonotype: This could be a read error, since a much larger clone is one nucleotide away. The genes are TRBV6-6 and TRBJ2-1, with TRBD2 matching 12 bases. Per the germline V gene, CDR1 is MNHNY and CDR2 is SVGAGI (reference sequence). With 0 bases clipped from V and 6 bases from J, the junction kept 0 bases outside the gene matches. The CDR3 runs 15 residues. CDR3 in amino acids: CASSYSTSGSNEQFF. The CDR3 nucleotides read TGTGCCAGCAGTTACTCGACTAGCGGGAGCAATGAGCAGTTCTTC.

V usage is TRBV9 and J usage is TRBJ2-7; 9 bases map to TRBD2. The V and J ends lost 4 bases and 7 bases, in that order; junction bases with no gene match: 15. Germline-derived CDR1 and CDR2 are SGDLS and YYNGEE. This CDR3 contains 16 residues. As DNA, the CDR3 is TGTGCCAGCAGCTTGTTCCCTAGCGGGGTCGGGGATGAGCAGTACTTC. Its protein product is CASSLFPSGVGDEQYF. Full variable domain (missing parts from reference TRBV9 and TRBJ2-7): DSGVTQTPKHLITATGQRVTLRCSPRSGDLSVYWYQQSLDQGLQFLIQYYNGEERAKGNILERFSAQQFPDLHSELNLSSLELGDSALYFCASSLFPSGVGDEQYFGPGTRLTVT.

V and J are TRBV4-2 and TRBJ2-1, with D possibly being TRBD1 or TRBD2 (5 bases each). The CDR3 is 15 residues long. The V end lost 0 bases, the J end lost 10 bases, and 16 bases lay between the germline ends. Germline loops: CDR1 LGHNA, CDR2 YNFKEQ. The CDR3 is CASSQDMRGMGEQFF. The CDR3 nucleotides are TGTGCCAGCAGCCAAGATATGAGGGGAATGGGCGAGCAGTTCTTC.

This clonotype was seen a single time. The rearrangement uses TRBV28 and TRBJ1-1, with D uncertain. The germline V gene has CDR1 MDHEN and CDR2 SYDVKM. This CDR3 comprises 15 residues. Trimming removed 5 bases from V and 5 bases from J, with 18 bases in between. The DNA of the CDR3 is TGTGCCAGCAGTGGACTCGGCAAGGGAGAGACTGAAGCTTTCTTT. This codes for CASSGLGKGETEAFF.

This chain connects TRBV27 to TRBJ2-4; 9 bases fit TRBD2. The DNA end is more similar to TRBJ2-7, so the J call may be wrong. From germline, CDR1 is MNHEY and CDR2 SMNVEV (reference sequence). The CDR3 spans 15 residues. The DNA for the CDR3 is TGTGCCAGCAGTTTTCTTCTAGCGGGACTCTACGAGCAGTACTTC. Its translation is CASSFLLAGLYEQYF.

In this sample, this clonotype turned up once. The chain carries TRBV4-2 and TRBJ2-7; no firm D call. V lost 0 bases to trimming and J lost 0 bases, with 9 bases between them. CDR1 is LGHNA, CDR2 YNFKEQ, per germline. The CDR3 has 15 amino acids. This CDR3 is CASSQDEHTSYEQYF. For the CDR3, the DNA is TGTGCCAGCAGCCAAGATGAACACACCTCCTACGAGCAGTACTTC.

This clonotype was observed a few times. The V call is TRBV4-2, the J call TRBJ2-5; a possible D gene is TRBD2 (6 bases). Trimming pared 1 base from V and 1 base from J, leaving 13 bases between. CDR1 is LGHNA and CDR2 is YNFKEQ in the germline V gene. CDR3 length: 16 amino acids. CDR3 residues: CASSQASTSGQETQYF. CDR3 sequence (DNA): TGTGCCAGCAGCCAAGCTTCGACTAGTGGCCAAGAGACCCAGTACTTC.

The chain has TRBV5-4 and TRBJ2-7; tentatively, D is TRBD1 (6 bases). The CDR3 is 15 residues long. V shed 3 bases and J shed 5 bases, with 18 bases lying between them. The germline gives CDR1 SGHNT, CDR2 YYREEE (reference sequence). CDR3 residues: CASSSYSTGKHEQYF. The DNA for the CDR3 is TGTGCCAGCAGCTCATACTCGACAGGAAAGCACGAGCAGTACTTC.

This chain links TRBV7-2 with TRBJ1-2; 9 bases map to TRBD1. CDR1 is SGHTA, CDR2 FQGNSA, per germline. Trimming cost V 5 bases and J 4 bases; bases outside gene matches: 8. The CDR3 has 15 residues. CDR3 region: CASSPTGQGIYGYTF. CDR3 in DNA: TGTGCCAGCAGCCCGACCGGACAGGGGATCTATGGCTACACCTTC.

Only a few counts were recorded for this clonotype. V is TRBV6-5 and J is TRBJ1-1, with D perhaps TRBD1 (5 bases). The CDR3 covers 15 residues. The germline V and J ends were trimmed by 4 bases and 6 bases, with 18 bases remaining between them. Germline V lookup: CDR1 MNHEY, CDR2 SVGAGI. For the CDR3, the DNA is TGTGCCAGCAGTTCCGGGGGAGCTTTCTCGGCTGAAGCTTTCTTT. Residues: CASSSGGAFSAEAFF.

As concerns this clonotype: The junction does not match germline at one end; this may be a read error. CDR3: CASSLVRRRNRYQPQHF. For the CDR3, the DNA is TGTGCTAGCAGCTTAGTACGGAGACGGAATCGATATCAGCCCCAGCATTTT. The rearrangement uses TRBV7-7 and TRBJ1-5, with unresolved D. The CDR3 totals 17 residues. The germline gives CDR1 SSHAT, CDR2 FNYEAQ (reference sequence).

This clonotype is a singleton in its sample. The rearrangement links TRBV10-3 to TRBJ2-3; D may be TRBD1 (5 bases). This CDR3 is built from 16 residues. The germline CDR1 and CDR2 sequences are ENHRY and SYGVKD. Deletions cut 1 base from V and 4 bases from J, with 15 bases between. CDR3 DNA: TGTGCCATCAGTGAGTGGTCCCAGGAAGGGGCAGATACGCAGTATTTT. Amino acid sequence: CAISEWSQEGADTQYF.

This clonotype showed up just a few times. The chain is built from TRBV29-1 and TRBJ2-4; 8 positions match TRBD1. Judging by the DNA end, TRBJ2-7 fits better; the J call may be wrong. Germline CDR1 SQVTM, CDR2 ANQGSEA. CDR3 length equals 12 residues. The DNA of the CDR3 is TGCAGCGTTACAGGGGGTCGTGTCGAGCAGTACTTC. Protein: CSVTGGRVEQYF.

The V call is TRBV3-1, the J call TRBJ2-1; the D call may be TRBD1 or TRBD2 (5 bases each). The germline gives CDR1 LGHDT, CDR2 YNNKEL (reference sequence). V lost 5 bases to trimming and J lost 5 bases, with 10 bases between them. The CDR3 contains 13 residues. The CDR3 is CASSYRGHNEQFF. The CDR3 bases are TGTGCCAGCAGCTACCGGGGCCACAATGAGCAGTTCTTC.

This clonotype has just a few counts. The rearrangement links TRBV24-1 to TRBJ2-5; no definite D call. V lost 1 base to trimming and J lost 3 bases, with 14 bases between them. Per the germline V gene, CDR1 is KGHDR and CDR2 is SFDVKD. The CDR3 spans 16 residues. CDR3 region: CATSDFGLQEKETQYF. DNA for the CDR3: TGTGCCACCAGTGATTTTGGTTTGCAGGAGAAAGAGACCCAGTACTTC.

The rearrangement links TRBV27 to TRBJ2-7; 7 bases agree with TRBD2. The CDR3 extends over 15 amino acids. Germline V lookup: CDR1 MNHEY, CDR2 SMNVEV (reference sequence). The trim removed 5 bases at V and 0 bases at J, leaving 7 bases unmatched. The CDR3 DNA reads as TGTGCCAGCAGTCCCCGCGGGAGCGGCTCCTACGAGCAGTACTTC. Protein sequence: CASSPRGSGSYEQYF.

The chain uses TRBV4-1 and TRBJ1-2, with D hard to call. Trimming took 0 bases from V and 2 from J, leaving 10 bases between them. Germline values: CDR1 MGHRA, CDR2 YSYEKL. CDR3 length equals 15 residues. In nucleotides, the CDR3 is TGCGCCAGCAGCCAAGACCCGGGTTCCAACTATGGCTACACCTTC. Protein sequence: CASSQDPGSNYGYTF.

The J gene is TRBJ1-5, the V gene TRBV10-3; D is uncertain. V was cut by 3 bases and J by 8 bases, with 17 bases left in between. Germline CDR1 reads ENHRY; CDR2 reads SYGVKD. The CDR3 runs to 15 residues. DNA for the CDR3: TGTGCCATCAGTGAAGGGCAGTCCCTTGGAGAGCCCCAGCATTTT. This sequence encodes CAISEGQSLGEPQHF.

This clonotype was recorded only once. CDR3 region: CASSPTTNQETQYF. The CDR3 DNA reads TGTGCCAGCAGCCCGACAACTAACCAAGAGACCCAGTACTTC. This rearrangement joins TRBV11-2 to TRBJ2-7, with D uncertain. The J call may not be correct, given that the DNA end is closer to TRBJ2-5. This CDR3 contains 14 residues. Germline V lookup: CDR1 SGHAT, CDR2 FQNNGV.

The rearrangement links TRBV7-3 to TRBJ2-6; 7 bases are a match to TRBD1. The CDR3 contains 20 residues. In germline, CDR1 is SGHTA, CDR2 FQGTGA. The J segment lost 1 base and the V segment lost 4 bases, leaving 16 bases of the junction unmatched. The CDR3, as DNA: TGTGCCAGCAGCTCAGAAATCGCAGGGGGTCGGTGGTCTGGGGCCAACGTCCTGACTTTC. Translating it yields CASSSEIAGGRWSGANVLTF. Variable domain in full (rest from reference TRBV7-3 and TRBJ2-6): GAGVSQTPSNKVTEKGKYVELRCDPISGHTALYWYRQSLGQGPEFLIYFQGTGAADDSGLPNDRFFAVRPEGSVSTLKIQRTERGDSAVYLCASSSEIAGGRWSGANVLTFGAGSRLTVL.

The table lists this clonotype with a few counts. The chain uses TRBV6-5 and TRBJ2-1; tentatively, D is TRBD1 or TRBD2 (5 bases each). Trimming removed 6 bases at V and 6 bases at J, with 21 bases between. This CDR3 has 16 amino acids. Germline CDR1 MNHEY, CDR2 SVGAGI. The CDR3 DNA is TGTGCCAGCAGACCGCCTGGGACGGCCGAGATCAATGAGCAGTTCTTC. Translating it yields CASRPPGTAEINEQFF.

The chain employs TRBV29-1 and TRBJ1-2; 9 nucleotides agree with TRBD1. This CDR3 has 14 amino acids. The V gene end was trimmed by 8 bases and the J gene end by 3 bases; junction bases not matched to a gene: 10. Germline CDR1 reads SQVTM; CDR2 reads ANQGSEA. CDR3 sequence: CSFYSGTGHYGYTF. The DNA for the CDR3 is TGCAGCTTCTATTCCGGGACAGGGCACTATGGCTACACCTTC. Full variable domain (rest looked up from reference TRBV29-1 and TRBJ1-2): SAVISQKPSRDICQRGTSLTIQCQVDSQVTMMFWYRQQPGQSLTLIATANQGSEATYESGFVIDKFPISRPNLTFSTLTVSNMSPEDSSIYLCSFYSGTGHYGYTFGSGTRLTVV.

The chain recombines TRBV30 with TRBJ2-5, with a possible D match to TRBD2 (5 bases). The CDR3 has 12 residues. The germline gives CDR1 GTSNPN, CDR2 SVGIG (reference sequence). V was cut by 4 bases and J by 2 bases, with 8 bases left in between. Here the CDR3 reads CAWTSSQETQYF. CDR3 coding DNA: TGTGCCTGGACTAGCTCTCAAGAGACCCAGTACTTC.

As to this clonotype: With a much larger clone just one base away, this may be a read error. The rearrangement joins TRBV29-1 to TRBJ2-7; D gene uncertain. The CDR3 is 12 amino acids. CDR1 is SQVTM and CDR2 is ANQGSEA in the germline V gene. This CDR3 reads CGVEQGAYEQYF. The CDR3 nucleotides are TGCGGCGTTGAACAAGGAGCCTACGAGCAGTACTTC.

The rearrangement links TRBV6-1 to TRBJ2-5, with 7 nucleotides matching TRBD2. CDR1 and CDR2 from the germline V gene are MNHNS and SASEGT. The CDR3 extends over 16 amino acids. The junction had 16 bases not matched to a gene; V was cut back by 7 bases and J by 5 bases. CDR3 DNA sequence: TGTGCCAGCACCAGAGAACTAGCGAGAGTCGGCGAGACCCAGTACTTC. It encodes CASTRELARVGETQYF.

This clonotype was recorded a few times. This rearrangement joins TRBV7-2 to TRBJ2-7; D is uncertain. Trimming removed 3 bases from V and 3 bases from J, with 12 bases in between. Germline loops: CDR1 SGHTA, CDR2 FQGNSA. The CDR3 extends over 14 amino acids. CDR3 DNA: TGTGCCAGCAGCTTGGGTCAGAGTAACTACGAGCAGTACTTC. Its translation: CASSLGQSNYEQYF. Drawing the rest from reference TRBV7-2 and TRBJ2-7, the complete variable domain is GAGVSQSPSNKVTEKGKDVELRCDPISGHTALYWYRQSLGQGLEFLIYFQGNSAPDKSGLPSDRFSAERTGGSVSTLTIQRTQQEDSAVYLCASSLGQSNYEQYFGPGTRLTVT.

The CDR3 is CATSDFGGFYNEQFF. CDR3 in DNA: TGTGCCACCAGTGATTTCGGGGGTTTCTACAATGAGCAGTTCTTC. The chain has TRBV24-1 and TRBJ2-1; D possibly corresponds to TRBD2 (6 bases). V was clipped by 1 base and J by 3 bases, with 9 bases between them. There are 15 residues in the CDR3. Germline V gene lookup returns CDR1 KGHDR and CDR2 SFDVKD.